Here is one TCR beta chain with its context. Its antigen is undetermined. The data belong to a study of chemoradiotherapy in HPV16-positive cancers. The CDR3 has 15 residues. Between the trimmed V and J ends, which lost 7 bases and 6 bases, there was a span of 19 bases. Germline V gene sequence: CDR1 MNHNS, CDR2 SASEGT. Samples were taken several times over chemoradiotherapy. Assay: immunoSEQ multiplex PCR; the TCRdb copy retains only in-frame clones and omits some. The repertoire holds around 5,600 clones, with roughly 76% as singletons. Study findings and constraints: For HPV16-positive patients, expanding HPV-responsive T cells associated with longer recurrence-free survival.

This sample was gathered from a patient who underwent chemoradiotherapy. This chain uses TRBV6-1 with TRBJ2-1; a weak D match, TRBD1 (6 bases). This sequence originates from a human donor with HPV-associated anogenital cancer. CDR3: CASTRAREGGNEQFF. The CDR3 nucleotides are TGTGCCAGCACCCGGGCGAGGGAAGGGGGCAATGAGCAGTTCTTC.